One and the same sample provided the 30 T cell receptor beta chains below, sequenced in a study of CD8 T cells in seronegative destructive rheumatoid arthritis. Some clones are missing from TCRdb's copy, which holds only in-frame ones; the method was immunoSEQ multiplex PCR. Of 10,000 to 15,000 clones listed, roughly four fifths are singletons. What was sequenced was CD8+ T cells from blood. Source of these receptors: a woman between 25 and 49 years old with seronegative destructive rheumatoid arthritis.

J is TRBJ1-1 and V is TRBV7-6; D is unclear. Trimming pared 5 bases from V and 3 bases from J, leaving 19 bases between. CDR3 length: 16 residues. Germline CDR1 is SGHVS and CDR2 is FNYEAQ. Here the CDR3 reads CASSPYSGSSYTEAFF. The CDR3, as DNA: TGTGCCAGCAGCCCCTATTCCGGGAGCTCTTACACTGAAGCTTTCTTT.

V usage is TRBV19 and J usage is TRBJ2-3; D gene uncertain. Trimming stripped 5 bases from V and 0 bases from J, with 9 bases between. Germline lookup yields CDR1 LNHDA and CDR2 SQIVND (reference sequence). This CDR3 region has 14 residues. CDR3 in DNA: TGTGCCAGTAGTTTCATTACTAGCACAGATACGCAGTATTTT. The encoded protein is CASSFITSTDTQYF.

The chain employs TRBV6-1 and TRBJ1-1; TRBD1 might be the D (5 bases). CDR1 MNHNS and CDR2 SASEGT come from the germline V gene. This CDR3 comprises 14 residues. The ends were cut back, 2 bases at V and 3 bases at J, with 10 bases in the middle. Written as DNA, the CDR3 is TGTGCCAGCAGTGAAACTGGGACTTACACTGAAGCTTTCTTT. Its translation: CASSETGTYTEAFF.

The rearrangement joins TRBV7-9 to TRBJ1-1, with D tentatively TRBD1 (5 bases). CDR1 is SEHNR, CDR2 FQNEAQ, per germline (reference sequence). V was pared by 2 bases and J by 5 bases, with 15 bases between. The CDR3 is 15 amino acids. The CDR3 bases are TGTGCCAGCAGCTTATTATCGGGGGAGGATACTGAAGCTTTCTTT. It yields the protein CASSLLSGEDTEAFF.

This clone was counted once. V usage is TRBV4-2 and J usage is TRBJ1-1; D not certain. The V gene lost 0 bases and the J gene lost 3 bases, with 8 bases spanning the gap. The CDR3 totals 14 residues. The germline CDR1 and CDR2 sequences are LGHNA and YNFKEQ. The CDR3 DNA sequence: TGTGCCAGCAGCCAAGATCCCCCGGACACTGAAGCTTTCTTT. It specifies CASSQDPPDTEAFF.

The chain carries TRBV5-1 and TRBJ1-1; TRBD1 matches 7 bases. J lost 0 bases, V lost 3 bases, and 5 bases had no gene match. The germline V gene encodes CDR1 SGHRS and CDR2 YFSETQ. The CDR3 spans 15 residues. CDR3 sequence: CASSSGQFMNTEAFF. The DNA for the CDR3 is TGCGCCAGCAGCTCGGGACAGTTCATGAACACTGAAGCTTTCTTT.

CDR3 coding DNA: TGTGCCAGCACCTCGGACAGGGTCGAAGCTTTCTTT. This gives the protein CASTSDRVEAFF. This chain uses TRBV25-1 with TRBJ1-1; 8 positions agree with TRBD1. The CDR3 has 12 amino acids. Germline V gives CDR1 MGHDK, CDR2 SYGVNS. J was trimmed by 8 bases and V by 7 bases; bases with no gene match: 6.

The chain recombines TRBV5-1 with TRBJ1-1; D perhaps matches TRBD1 (5 bases). This CDR3 has 14 residues. Trimming removed 4 bases from V and 3 bases from J, with 13 bases in between. Looked up from germline, CDR1 is SGHRS and CDR2 is YFSETQ. CDR3 in DNA: TGCGCCAGCAGCACCCGACAACAGGACACTGAAGCTTTCTTT. It yields the protein CASSTRQQDTEAFF.

The V call is TRBV6-5, the J call TRBJ2-1; maybe TRBD2 (5 bases). Trimming removed 2 bases at V and 7 bases at J, with 9 bases between. The CDR3 is 13 amino acids. In germline, CDR1 is MNHEY, CDR2 SVGAGI. The CDR3 nucleotides are TGTGCCAGCAGTTACGACGAGCGGAATGAGCAGTTCTTC. Translating it yields CASSYDERNEQFF.

The chain is built from TRBV28 and TRBJ2-7; D gene uncertain. Germline values: CDR1 MDHEN, CDR2 SYDVKM. Between the trimmed V and J ends, which lost 4 bases and 4 bases, there was a span of 5 bases. The CDR3 contains 11 residues. The CDR3 region has the DNA TGTGCCAGCAGTTCGGGTTACGAGCAGTACGTC. Encoded protein: CASSSGYEQYV.

J is TRBJ2-1 and V is TRBV5-1; no clear D. The V gene lost 0 bases and the J gene lost 4 bases, with 2 bases spanning the gap. This CDR3 spans 12 amino acids. The germline gives CDR1 SGHRS, CDR2 YFSETQ. The DNA of the CDR3 is TGCGCCAGCAGCTTGGCATACAATGAGCAGTTCTTC. Amino acids: CASSLAYNEQFF.

The chain has TRBV4-1 and TRBJ1-2; D not resolved. From germline, CDR1 is MGHRA and CDR2 YSYEKL. The CDR3 has 12 amino acids. The V end lost 1 base, the J end lost 8 bases, and 8 bases lay between the germline ends. The CDR3 DNA reads TGCGCCAGCAGCCAAGCCGGTTTAGGCTACACCTTC. This codes for CASSQAGLGYTF.

J is TRBJ2-7 and V is TRBV7-3, with TRBD1 identical over 7 bases. The CDR3 is 13 amino acids. Germline V lookup: CDR1 SGHTA, CDR2 FQGTGA. After removal of 6 bases from V and 7 bases from J, the junction contained 9 bases not matched to a gene. CDR3 amino acids: CASSFYRGWEQYF. The CDR3 nucleotides are TGTGCCAGCAGTTTTTACAGGGGTTGGGAGCAGTACTTC.

The V and J genes are TRBV5-4 and TRBJ2-4; perhaps TRBD1 as D (5 bases). Looked up from germline, CDR1 is SGHNT and CDR2 is YYREEE (reference sequence). The CDR3 runs to 14 residues. Trimming took 4 bases from V and 5 from J, leaving 13 bases between them. In nucleotides, the CDR3 is TGTGCCAGCAGCGGGGCGGCCTCTGAAAACATTCAGTACTTC. It yields the protein CASSGAASENIQYF.

The genes are TRBV5-1 and TRBJ1-2, with 7 bases aligning to TRBD1. J was trimmed by 10 bases and V by 3 bases; bases with no gene match: 3. CDR1 is SGHRS and CDR2 is YFSETQ in the germline V gene. CDR3 length: 11 residues. The CDR3 bases are TGCGCCAGCAGCTGGGGACAGCACTACACCTTC. Its protein is CASSWGQHYTF.

The chain combines TRBV7-9 with TRBJ2-6; TRBD2 aligns across 7 bases. The ends lost 4 bases at V and 12 bases at J; junction bases unmatched: 9. Germline V gene data show CDR1 as SEHNR and CDR2 as FQNEAQ (reference sequence). This CDR3 comprises 14 residues. The CDR3 DNA is TGTGCCAGCAGCTCGACGGGGGGAGCCTTCGTCCTGACTTTC. This translates into CASSSTGGAFVLTF.

The V call is TRBV4-1, the J call TRBJ1-2; 7 bases agree with TRBD1. With V trimmed by 6 bases and J by 4 bases, 5 bases remained unmatched. This CDR3 is built from 13 residues. Germline CDR1 and CDR2: MGHRA and YSYEKL. The CDR3 protein is CASSQGVSYGYTF. CDR3 DNA: TGCGCCAGCAGTCAGGGGGTATCCTATGGCTACACCTTC.

This rearrangement joins TRBV6-1 to TRBJ1-2; TRBD1 matches at 11 bases. There are 15 residues in the CDR3. Germline-derived CDR1 and CDR2 are MNHNS and SASEGT. V lost 4 bases, J lost 6 bases, and 7 bases stayed unmatched. The CDR3 DNA reads as TGTGCCAGCAGTGTCGGGACAGGGGGATATCATGGCTACACCTTC. It specifies CASSVGTGGYHGYTF.

This rearrangement joins TRBV5-1 to TRBJ2-3; D is unresolved. The CDR3 is 15 amino acids. Germline V gene lookup returns CDR1 SGHRS and CDR2 YFSETQ. The germline V and J ends were trimmed by 1 base and 0 bases, with 9 bases remaining between them. The CDR3 DNA reads TGCGCCAGCAGCTTGAACGGCGGTAGCACAGATACGCAGTATTTT. Encoded protein: CASSLNGGSTDTQYF.

CDR3 nucleotide sequence: TGTGCCAGCAGTGGACTAGCGGGGGTTAGCACAGATACGCAGTATTTT. This translates into CASSGLAGVSTDTQYF. This rearrangement joins TRBV2 to TRBJ2-3, with 12 bases fitting TRBD2. This CDR3 is built from 16 residues. Germline CDR1 SNHLY, CDR2 FYNNEI. Germline trimming cut 4 bases from V and 0 bases from J; bases unmatched to any gene: 2.

This clone was seen once. This sequence joins TRBV15 and TRBJ1-6; D uncertain. With 9 bases removed from V and 10 bases from J, the gap between germline ends came to 13 bases. In germline, CDR1 is LNHNV, CDR2 YYDKDF (reference sequence). This CDR3 spans 12 amino acids. CDR3: CATSQLNSPLHF. The CDR3 DNA is TGTGCCACGTCCCAGTTGAACTCACCCCTCCACTTT.

The rearrangement joins TRBV4-1 to TRBJ1-4, with 7 bases matching TRBD1. Per the germline V gene, CDR1 is MGHRA and CDR2 is YSYEKL. CDR3 length equals 16 residues. Trimming took 1 base from V and 6 from J; bases not matched to a gene: 8. The chain's CDR3 is CASSQVGRDRYEKLFF. The CDR3, as DNA: TGCGCCAGCAGCCAAGTGGGCCGGGACAGATATGAAAAACTGTTTTTT.

The CDR3 spells CASSGPPTGIRQNSPLHF. In DNA form, the CDR3 reads TGTGCCAGCAGTGGCCCCCCGACAGGGATTAGGCAGAATTCACCCCTCCACTTT. This rearrangement joins TRBV6-1 to TRBJ1-6, with TRBD1 identical over 7 bases. The J segment lost 7 bases and the V segment lost 4 bases, leaving 16 bases of the junction unmatched. Germline V gene lookup returns CDR1 MNHNS and CDR2 SASEGT. The CDR3 contains 18 residues.

This clone was detected only once. The V and J genes are TRBV15 and TRBJ2-2, with 8 bases aligning to TRBD1. The germline V gene encodes CDR1 LNHNV and CDR2 YYDKDF (reference sequence). With 1 base clipped from V and 5 bases from J, the junction kept 0 bases outside the gene matches. This CDR3 region has 14 residues. The CDR3 DNA sequence: TGTGCCACCAGCAGAGGACAGGGGACCGGGGAGCTGTTTTTT. This sequence encodes CATSRGQGTGELFF.

The chain joins TRBV4-1 to TRBJ2-3; D remains ambiguous. V was clipped by 2 bases and J by 5 bases, with 5 bases between them. The CDR3 has 12 residues. Germline V gene lookup returns CDR1 MGHRA and CDR2 YSYEKL. CDR3 sequence reads: CASSQHLDTQYF. The CDR3 bases are TGCGCCAGCAGCCAACACTTAGATACGCAGTATTTT.

The V gene is TRBV29-1, the J gene TRBJ1-1, with 9 bases that match TRBD1. Germline V gives CDR1 SQVTM, CDR2 ANQGSEA. V lost 5 bases and J lost 3; bases outside the gene matches: 10. The CDR3 covers 15 residues. The CDR3 bases are TGCAGCGTTAAACAGGGGGCCTACGGGGACACTGAAGCTTTCTTT. Translating it yields CSVKQGAYGDTEAFF.

The J gene is TRBJ1-5, the V gene TRBV16; D is perhaps TRBD1 (5 bases). Trimming took 4 bases from V and 4 from J, leaving 11 bases between them. The CDR3 consists of 14 residues. Germline-derived CDR1 and CDR2 are KGHSY and FQNENV. Written as DNA, the CDR3 is TGTGCCAGCAGCCGGGGGGACGGGAATCAGCCCCAGCATTTT. Translation gives CASSRGDGNQPQHF.

The chain employs TRBV5-1 and TRBJ2-2, with D possibly being TRBD2 (5 bases). Trimming removed 0 bases at V and 6 bases at J, with 9 bases between. The CDR3 has 14 residues. The germline CDR1 and CDR2 sequences are SGHRS and YFSETQ. CDR3 protein: CASSLASPPGELFF. Here the CDR3 DNA reads TGCGCCAGCAGCTTGGCTAGCCCCCCCGGGGAGCTGTTTTTT.

The chain couples TRBV19 to TRBJ2-5; D remains ambiguous. The J call may be in error: the DNA end matches TRBJ2-7 better. This CDR3 has 13 residues. Germline values: CDR1 LNHDA, CDR2 SQIVND (reference sequence). The CDR3 DNA is TGTGCCAGTAGTATGGGCAACGCCTACGAGCAGTACTTC. Amino acids: CASSMGNAYEQYF.

This chain links TRBV15 with TRBJ1-5; D may be TRBD1 (6 bases). The V end lost 0 bases, the J end lost 4 bases, and 16 bases lay between the germline ends. This CDR3 comprises 17 residues. Germline V gives CDR1 LNHNV, CDR2 YYDKDF (reference sequence). The CDR3 region is CATSREIGGGLNQPQHF. CDR3 in DNA: TGTGCCACCAGCAGAGAGATAGGGGGTGGCCTTAATCAGCCCCAGCATTTT.